This T cell receptor (beta chain) was captured by sequencing in a study of response to subunit inactivated influenza vaccine. Points from the study as a whole: The authors proposed limited new T cell recruitment per seasonal influenza vaccination.

This clonotype was counted many times. Antigen: not known. One entry per CDR3 protein results from TCRdb running MiXCR on the RT-PCR reads. The sample lists about 780,000 distinct CDR3 sequences; under 20% were seen once. The sequence derives from a man aged 50-60 years who received an inactivated influenza vaccine. The sequencing used PBMCs from blood, collected less than 6 days after vaccination.

CDR3 amino acids: CSAGRAGTDIEAFF. CDR3 coding DNA: TGCAGTGCAGGTAGAGCCGGGACAGACATTGAAGCTTTCTTT. V is TRBV20-1 and J is TRBJ1-1; 7 positions match TRBD1. The length of the CDR3 is 14 residues. With 6 bases clipped from V and 7 bases from J, the junction kept 14 bases outside the gene matches. Germline V CDR1 and CDR2: DFQATT, SNEGSKA (reference sequence).